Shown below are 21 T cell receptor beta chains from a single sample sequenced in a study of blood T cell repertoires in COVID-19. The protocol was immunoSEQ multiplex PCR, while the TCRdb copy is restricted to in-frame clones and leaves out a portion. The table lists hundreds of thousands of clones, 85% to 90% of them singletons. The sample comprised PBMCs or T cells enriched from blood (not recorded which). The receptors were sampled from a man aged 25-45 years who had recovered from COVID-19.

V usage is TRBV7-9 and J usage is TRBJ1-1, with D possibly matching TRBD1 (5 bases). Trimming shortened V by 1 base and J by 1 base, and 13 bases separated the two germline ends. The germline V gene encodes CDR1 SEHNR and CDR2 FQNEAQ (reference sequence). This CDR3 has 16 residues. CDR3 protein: CASSLVGGRGNTEAFF. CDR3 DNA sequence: TGTGCCAGCAGCTTAGTAGGAGGGAGGGGGAACACTGAAGCTTTCTTT.

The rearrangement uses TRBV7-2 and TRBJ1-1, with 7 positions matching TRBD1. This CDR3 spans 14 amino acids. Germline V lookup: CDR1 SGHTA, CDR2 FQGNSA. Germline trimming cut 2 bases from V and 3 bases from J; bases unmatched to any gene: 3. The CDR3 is CASSLNRGYTEAFF. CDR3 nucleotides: TGTGCCAGCAGCTTAAACAGGGGATACACTGAAGCTTTCTTT.

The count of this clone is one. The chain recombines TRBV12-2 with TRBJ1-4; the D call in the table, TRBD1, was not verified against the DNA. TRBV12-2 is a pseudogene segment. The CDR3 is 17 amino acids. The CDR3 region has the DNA TGTGCAAGTCGCTCTCCGGGACAGGGGTGCCCTAATGAAAAACTGTTTTTT. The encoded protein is CASRSPGQGCPNEKLFF.

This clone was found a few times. In DNA, the CDR3 is TGCAGTGCTACTGAACAAAGCGATGGCTACACCTTC. This gives the protein CSATEQSDGYTF. The rearrangement joins TRBV20-1 to TRBJ1-2; D is unclear. The CDR3 totals 12 residues. With 4 bases removed from V and 6 bases from J, the gap between germline ends came to 12 bases. CDR1 and CDR2 (germline): DFQATT, SNEGSKA (reference sequence).

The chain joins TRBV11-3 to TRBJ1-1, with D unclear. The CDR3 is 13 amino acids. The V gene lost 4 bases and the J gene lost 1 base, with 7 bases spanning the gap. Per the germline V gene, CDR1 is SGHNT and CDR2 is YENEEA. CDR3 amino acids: CASSSSSNTEAFF. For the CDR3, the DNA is TGTGCCAGCAGCTCCTCCTCGAACACTGAAGCTTTCTTT.

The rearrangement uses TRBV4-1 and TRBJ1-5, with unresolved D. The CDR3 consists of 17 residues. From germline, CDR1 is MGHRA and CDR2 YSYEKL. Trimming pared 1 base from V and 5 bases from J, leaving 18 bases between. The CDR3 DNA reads TGCGCCAGCAGCCAAGCCCTAGCGCGGGGTTACGATCAGCCCCAGCATTTT. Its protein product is CASSQALARGYDQPQHF.

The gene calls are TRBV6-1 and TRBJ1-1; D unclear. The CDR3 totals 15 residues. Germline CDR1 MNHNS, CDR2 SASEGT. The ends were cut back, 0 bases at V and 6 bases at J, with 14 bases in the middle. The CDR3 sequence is CASSEAQRYGAEAFF. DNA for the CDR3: TGTGCCAGCAGTGAAGCGCAGAGGTATGGCGCTGAAGCTTTCTTT.

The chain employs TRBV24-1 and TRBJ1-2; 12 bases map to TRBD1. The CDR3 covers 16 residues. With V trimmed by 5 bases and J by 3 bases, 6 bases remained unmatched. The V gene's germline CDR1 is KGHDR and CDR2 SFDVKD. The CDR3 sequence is CATSVGTGGPDYGYTF. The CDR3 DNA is TGTGCCACCAGTGTCGGGACAGGGGGCCCAGACTATGGCTACACCTTC.

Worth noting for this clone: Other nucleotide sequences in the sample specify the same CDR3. The CDR3 loop reads CASSDLLSTDTQYF. CDR3 sequence (DNA): TGTGCCAGCAGTGACCTCCTGAGCACAGATACGCAGTATTTT. This chain joins TRBV2 and TRBJ2-3; D is unclear. CDR1 and CDR2 (germline): SNHLY, FYNNEI. The length of the CDR3 is 14 residues. The V and J ends lost 3 bases and 0 bases respectively, with 7 bases between them.

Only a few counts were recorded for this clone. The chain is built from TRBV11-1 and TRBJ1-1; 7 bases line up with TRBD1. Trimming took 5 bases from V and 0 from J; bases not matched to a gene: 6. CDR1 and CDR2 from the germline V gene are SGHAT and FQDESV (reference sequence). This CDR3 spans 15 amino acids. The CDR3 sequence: CASSTGQVMNTEAFF. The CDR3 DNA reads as TGTGCCAGCAGCACAGGACAGGTCATGAACACTGAAGCTTTCTTT.

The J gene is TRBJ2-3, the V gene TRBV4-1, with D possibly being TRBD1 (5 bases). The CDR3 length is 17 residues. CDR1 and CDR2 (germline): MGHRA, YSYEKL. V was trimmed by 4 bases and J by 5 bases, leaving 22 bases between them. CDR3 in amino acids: CASSRRSTAKGLDTQYF. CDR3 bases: TGCGCCAGCAGCCGTAGGAGTACTGCCAAGGGGTTAGATACGCAGTATTTT.

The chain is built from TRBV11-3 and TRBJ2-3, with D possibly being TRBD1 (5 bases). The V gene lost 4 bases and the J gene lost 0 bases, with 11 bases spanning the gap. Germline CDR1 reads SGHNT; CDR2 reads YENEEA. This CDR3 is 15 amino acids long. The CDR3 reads CASSSDSTSTDTQYF. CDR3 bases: TGTGCCAGCAGCTCCGACAGTACTAGCACAGATACGCAGTATTTT.

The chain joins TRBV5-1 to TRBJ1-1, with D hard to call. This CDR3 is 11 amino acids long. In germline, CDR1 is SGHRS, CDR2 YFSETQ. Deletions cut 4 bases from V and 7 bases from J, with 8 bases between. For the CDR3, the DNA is TGCGCCAGCAGCCTGGACGGTGAAGCTTTCTTT. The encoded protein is CASSLDGEAFF.

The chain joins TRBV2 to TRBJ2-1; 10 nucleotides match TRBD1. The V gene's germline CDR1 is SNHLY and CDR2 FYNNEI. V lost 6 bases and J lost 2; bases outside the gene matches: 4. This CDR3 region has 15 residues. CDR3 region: CASRAGTGAYNEQFF. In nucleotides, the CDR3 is TGTGCCAGCAGGGCGGGGACAGGGGCCTACAATGAGCAGTTCTTC.

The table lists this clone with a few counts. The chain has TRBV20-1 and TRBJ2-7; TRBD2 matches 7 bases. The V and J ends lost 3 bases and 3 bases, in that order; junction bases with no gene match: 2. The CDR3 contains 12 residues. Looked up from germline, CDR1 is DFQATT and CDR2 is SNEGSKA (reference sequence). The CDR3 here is CSASAGDYEQYF. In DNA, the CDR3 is TGCAGTGCTAGTGCGGGGGACTACGAGCAGTACTTC.

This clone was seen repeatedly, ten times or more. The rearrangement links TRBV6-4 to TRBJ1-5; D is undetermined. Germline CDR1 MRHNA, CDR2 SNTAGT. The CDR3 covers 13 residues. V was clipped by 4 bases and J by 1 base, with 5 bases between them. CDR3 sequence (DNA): TGTGCCAGCAGTGCAGGAAGCAATCAGCCCCAGCATTTT. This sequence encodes CASSAGSNQPQHF.

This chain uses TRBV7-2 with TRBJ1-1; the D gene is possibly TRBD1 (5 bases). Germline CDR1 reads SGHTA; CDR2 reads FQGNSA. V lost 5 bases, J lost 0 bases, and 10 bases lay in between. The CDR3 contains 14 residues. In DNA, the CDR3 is TGTGCCAGCAGCGTTCTAGGGGTGAACACTGAAGCTTTCTTT. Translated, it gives CASSVLGVNTEAFF. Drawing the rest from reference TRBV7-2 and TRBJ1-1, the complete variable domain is GAGVSQSPSNKVTEKGKDVELRCDPISGHTALYWYRQSLGQGLEFLIYFQGNSAPDKSGLPSDRFSAERTGGSVSTLTIQRTQQEDSAVYLCASSVLGVNTEAFFGQGTRLTVV.

DNA for the CDR3: TGTGCCAGCAGCTCCCCACGGGACTCGTACAATGAGCAGTTCTTC. Protein product: CASSSPRDSYNEQFF. This sequence joins TRBV7-9 and TRBJ2-1, with TRBD2 as a possible D gene (6 bases). Trimming stripped 4 bases from V and 4 bases from J, with 14 bases between. The germline V gene has CDR1 SEHNR and CDR2 FQNEAQ (reference sequence). This CDR3 spans 15 amino acids.

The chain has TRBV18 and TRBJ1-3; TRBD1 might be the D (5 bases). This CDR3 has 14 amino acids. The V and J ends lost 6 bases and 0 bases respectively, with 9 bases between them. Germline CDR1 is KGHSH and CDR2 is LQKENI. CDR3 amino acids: CASSPQGSGNTIYF. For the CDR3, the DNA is TGTGCCAGCTCGCCGCAGGGCTCTGGAAACACCATATATTTT.

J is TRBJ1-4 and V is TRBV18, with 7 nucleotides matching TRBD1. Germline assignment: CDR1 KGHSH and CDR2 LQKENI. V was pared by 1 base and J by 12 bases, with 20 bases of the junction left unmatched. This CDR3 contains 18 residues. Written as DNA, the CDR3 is TGTGCCAGCTCACCACTCAGCGACCCAGGGGGTCCCGAAGATCAACTGTTTTTT. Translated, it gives CASSPLSDPGGPEDQLFF.

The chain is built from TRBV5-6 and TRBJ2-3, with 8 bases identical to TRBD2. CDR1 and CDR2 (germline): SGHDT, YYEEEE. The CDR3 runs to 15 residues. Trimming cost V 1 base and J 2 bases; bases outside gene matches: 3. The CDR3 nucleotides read TGTGCCAGCAGCTTGTTTAGCGGGAACACAGATACGCAGTATTTT. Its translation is CASSLFSGNTDTQYF.